Listed below are T cell receptor beta chains from one sample, sequenced in a study of T cells in Graves' hyperthyroidism and ophthalmopathy. One entry per CDR3 protein, called by TCRdb with MiXCR from the multiplex PCR reads. The table records 250,000 to 300,000 distinct CDR3 sequences, 15% to 20% of them present only once. The sequencing sample was made of blood. The receptors derive from a man aged 50-60 years with Graves' ophthalmopathy. The CDR3 runs from the conserved cysteine through the conserved F or W. A D gene is named only where the DNA matches it firmly. The listing skips clone size in some rows; elsewhere it reads once, few, many or a size class.

v_call,j_call,clone_size,d_call,cdr3_nt,cdr3_aa
TRBV6-1,TRBJ2-1,.,TRBD2,TGTGCCAGCAAAACGCGGGGGAACTCCTACAATGAGCAGTTCTTC,CASKTRGNSYNEQFF
TRBV28,TRBJ2-1,many,TRBD1,TGTGCCAGCCCGCCCGGACAGGGGATTAAGAATGAGCAGTTCTTC,CASPPGQGIKNEQFF
TRBV4-1,TRBJ2-3,many,TRBD2,TGCGCCACCCGACTAGCGGGAGTGGCAGATACGCAGTATTTT,CATRLAGVADTQYF
TRBV24-1,TRBJ1-5,.,.,TGTGCCACCAGTGATTCGCGGGCCCTCCGGCGGGGTCAGCCCCAGCATTTT,CATSDSRALRRGQPQHF
TRBV9,TRBJ2-7,.,.,TGTGCCAGCAGCGTGGATGCAGCCTACGAGCAGTACTTC,CASSVDAAYEQYF
TRBV6-1,TRBJ1-3,.,.,TGTGCCAGCATGGAAACAGGGCACTCTGGAAACACCATATATTTT,CASMETGHSGNTIYF
TRBV6-1,TRBJ1-2,.,TRBD1,TGTGCCAGCAGCACCGAGGGGGCGGGTGGCTACACCTTC,CASSTEGAGGYTF
TRBV29-1,TRBJ2-3,few,.,TGCAGCGTTGAAAAGGGTAGACTCACAGATACGCAGTATTTT,CSVEKGRLTDTQYF
TRBV30,TRBJ1-3,.,.,TGTGCCTGGGATACGTCCGTCTCTGGAAACACCATATATTTT,CAWDTSVSGNTIYF
TRBV6-1,TRBJ2-7,few,TRBD2,TGTGCCAGCAACCCCTCTAGCGGGAGGCGGAACTACGAGCAGTACTTC,CASNPSSGRRNYEQYF
TRBV30,TRBJ1-2,.,TRBD1,TGTGCCTGGAGTGTACCCCAGGGGGCGGGCGGCTACACCTTC,CAWSVPQGAGGYTF
TRBV3-1,TRBJ2-2,.,.,TGTGCCAGCAGCCAATTGAACACCGGGGAGCTGTTTTTT,CASSQLNTGELFF
TRBV7-3,TRBJ1-5,few,.,TGTGCCAGCAGCCATCCGAGGAGGGGAGGTCAGCCCCAGCATTTT,CASSHPRRGGQPQHF
TRBV25-1,TRBJ1-1,once,.,TGTGCCAGCAGTGAATGGGGGGGTGGCACTGAAGCTTTCTTT,CASSEWGGGTEAFF
TRBV11-1,TRBJ2-3,.,.,TGTGCCAGCAGCTCAGGGGCCTGGTCGGATACGCAGTATTTT,CASSSGAWSDTQYF
TRBV19,TRBJ2-2,.,TRBD2,TGTGCCAGTAGTATAAGCGGGACTAGGACGACCGGGGAGCTGTTTTTT,CASSISGTRTTGELFF
TRBV20-1,TRBJ1-3,.,TRBD1,TGCAGTGCCCCGACAGGGGGAAACCCTAGGGGAAACACCATATATTTT,CSAPTGGNPRGNTIYF
TRBV20-1,TRBJ2-7,many,TRBD1,TGCAGTGCTGTTACAGGGGGCGGCTTCGGCGAGCAGTACTTC,CSAVTGGGFGEQYF
TRBV20-1,TRBJ1-1,few,.,TGCAGTGCGGTGCGGGGGGCACGCACTGAAGCTTTCTTT,CSAVRGARTEAFF
TRBV6-5,TRBJ2-7,once,.,TGTGCCAGCAGTTCAAGAGCGGGTAGCTCCTACGAGCAGTACTTC,CASSSRAGSSYEQYF
TRBV10-3,TRBJ2-5,many,.,TGTGCCATCAGCCCGGGCCATCACCCGACCCAAGAGACCCAGTACTTC,CAISPGHHPTQETQYF
TRBV12-3/TRBV12-4,TRBJ1-1,few,TRBD1,TGTGCCAGCACCACACAGGGGAATATGAACACTGAAGCTTTCTTT,CASTTQGNMNTEAFF
TRBV6-1,TRBJ2-2,.,TRBD1,TGTGCCAGCAGTGCCCTGGGACAGGGGGCTCGCACCGGGGAGCTGTTTTTT,CASSALGQGARTGELFF
TRBV28,TRBJ2-3,.,TRBD1,TGTGCCAGCAGGCGGGACAGGGAAGGAGATACGCAGTATTTT,CASRRDREGDTQYF
TRBV20-1,TRBJ2-3,.,.,TGCAGTGCTCCCCCGCGGGGCCTAAACACAGATACGCAGTATTTT,CSAPPRGLNTDTQYF
TRBV18,TRBJ2-7,many,TRBD1,TGTGCCAGCTCGCCACCTGGGACAGGGGGAAGCGAGCAGTACTTC,CASSPPGTGGSEQYF
TRBV30,TRBJ2-7,many,.,TGTGCCTGGAGTGTAGATTGGGGCCTAGGCAGCAACGAGCAGTACTTC,CAWSVDWGLGSNEQYF
TRBV6-1,TRBJ2-7,.,.,TGTGCCAGCAGGGATGGCCGGACTTCCTACGAGCAGTACTTC,CASRDGRTSYEQYF
TRBV10-3,TRBJ2-2,.,.,TGTGCCATCAGTGGTTTTAAAGTGTCAGGGGACTTTGTAGATACGAACACCGGGGAGCTGTTTTTT,CAISGFKVSGDFVDTNTGELFF
TRBV24-1,TRBJ1-5,.,TRBD1,TGTGCCACCAGTGACTCCGGGACAGGGAGGGAGCCCCAGCATTTT,CATSDSGTGREPQHF
TRBV7-9,TRBJ1-4,.,TRBD1,TGTGCCAGCAGCGTTATGGCCCGGACAGGGGCCGGTGAAAAACTGTTTTTT,CASSVMARTGAGEKLFF
TRBV5-6,TRBJ2-7,many,TRBD1,TGTGCCAGCACCGTGCCGACAGGGGGAAAAAACGAGCAGTACTTC,CASTVPTGGKNEQYF
TRBV6-2/TRBV6-3,TRBJ2-5,.,.,TGTGCCAGCAGCTTGGAGGGGCGGAAGACCCAGTACTTC,CASSLEGRKTQYF
TRBV7-3,TRBJ2-2,many,.,TGTGCCAGCAGCTTACTCGGCGGGGAGCTGTTTTTT,CASSLLGGELFF
TRBV29-1,TRBJ1-1,.,.,TGCAGCGTTGACCCGGGACGCACTGAAGCTTTCTTT,CSVDPGRTEAFF
TRBV20-1,TRBJ1-1,many,.,TGCAGTGCTATCCCAGGGAGAACTGAAGCTTTCTTT,CSAIPGRTEAFF
TRBV4-1,TRBJ2-1,few,TRBD1,TGCGCCAGCAGCCGACAACAGGGGACCTCCTACAATGAGCAGTTCTTC,CASSRQQGTSYNEQFF